This entry lists 20 T cell receptor beta chains sequenced from one sample in a study of cytomegalovirus exposure and HLA in healthy donors. In the PCR, 60 Vbeta and 13 Jbeta primers were used. Data came from immunoSEQ multiplex PCR; TCRdb stores just in-frame clones and leaves some out. The table records 90,000 to 110,000 clones, around 86% of them present only once. The specimen sequenced was PBMCs. The receptors were gathered from a woman in her twenties or thirties in good health and CMV-seronegative.

The chain links TRBV11-2 to TRBJ2-7; the match to TRBD2 covers 9 bases. This CDR3 comprises 15 residues. CDR1 and CDR2 (germline): SGHAT, FQNNGV. Germline trimming cut 5 bases from V and 6 bases from J; bases unmatched to any gene: 11. For the CDR3, the DNA is TGTGCCAGCAGCCCGGGGACTAGCTTCCCTTCCGAGCAGTACTTC. Its protein product is CASSPGTSFPSEQYF.

The rearrangement joins TRBV7-9 to TRBJ2-3, with 9 bases fitting TRBD2. Trimming cost V 1 base and J 2 bases; bases outside gene matches: 1. The germline V gene encodes CDR1 SEHNR and CDR2 FQNEAQ (reference sequence). This CDR3 region has 15 residues. CDR3 DNA sequence: TGTGCCAGCAGCTTAGGCGGGAGGGACACAGATACGCAGTATTTT. Encoded protein: CASSLGGRDTDTQYF.

The chain carries TRBV27 and TRBJ2-7, with a possible D match to TRBD2 (5 bases). CDR3 length: 14 residues. The V end was cut by 6 bases, the J end by 2 bases, with 14 bases between. The germline V gene encodes CDR1 MNHEY and CDR2 SMNVEV (reference sequence). The CDR3 nucleotides read TGTGCCAGCAGACGAGGCGGAGGCACCTACGAGCAGTACTTC. This encodes CASRRGGGTYEQYF.

The rearrangement joins TRBV7-2 to TRBJ1-3; D gene unclear. The CDR3 contains 14 residues. Germline CDR1 SGHTA, CDR2 FQGNSA. Trimming took 2 bases from V and 2 from J, leaving 7 bases between them. The CDR3 protein is CASSLNIAGNTIYF. Here the CDR3 DNA reads TGTGCCAGCAGCTTAAACATTGCTGGAAACACCATATATTTT.

This chain joins TRBV15 and TRBJ2-2, with 7 bases identical to TRBD1. V trimming: 1 base; J trimming: 0 bases; junction bases outside the gene matches: 5. This CDR3 comprises 17 residues. CDR1 is LNHNV, CDR2 YYDKDF, per germline (reference sequence). CDR3 region: CATSRGWTGPNTGELFF. The DNA for the CDR3 is TGTGCCACCAGCAGAGGTTGGACAGGCCCGAACACCGGGGAGCTGTTTTTT.

The chain links TRBV27 to TRBJ1-3; D might be TRBD1 (5 bases). In germline, CDR1 is MNHEY, CDR2 SMNVEV (reference sequence). The CDR3 runs 15 residues. Trimming took off 5 bases at V and 0 bases at J, with 11 bases between the two ends. The DNA for the CDR3 is TGTGCCAGCAGTCGAAACAGGTTCTCTGGAAACACCATATATTTT. Translating gives CASSRNRFSGNTIYF.

The sample holds a few counts of this clone. The rearrangement joins TRBV29-1 to TRBJ1-2, with D maybe TRBD1 (6 bases). Between the trimmed V and J ends, which lost 2 bases and 5 bases, there was a span of 9 bases. The CDR3 runs 12 residues. From germline, CDR1 is SQVTM and CDR2 ANQGSEA. In nucleotides, the CDR3 is TGCAGCGTTGAACGGGGGGCTTATGGCTACACCTTC. Protein sequence: CSVERGAYGYTF.

The J gene is TRBJ2-7, the V gene TRBV19; 7 nucleotides agree with TRBD2. Germline lookup yields CDR1 LNHDA and CDR2 SQIVND (reference sequence). CDR3 size: 15 residues. Trimming removed 7 bases from V and 0 bases from J; junction bases left unmatched: 9. The DNA for the CDR3 is TGTGCCAGTACCGTAATAGCGGGTGGCTCCTACGAGCAGTACTTC. Its protein product is CASTVIAGGSYEQYF.

Only a few counts were recorded for this clone. This chain uses TRBV29-1 with TRBJ1-1, with no clear D. The ends were cut back, 6 bases at V and 5 bases at J, with 16 bases in the middle. The CDR3 is made up of 13 amino acids. Germline V gene data show CDR1 as SQVTM and CDR2 as ANQGSEA. The CDR3 DNA reads as TGCAGCGTCTCCGACGGCGGAGGAACTGAAGCTTTCTTT. Protein: CSVSDGGGTEAFF.

The chain combines TRBV6-1 with TRBJ2-3; 9 nucleotides agree with TRBD2. Germline V lookup: CDR1 MNHNS, CDR2 SASEGT. V shed 3 bases, J shed 3 bases, and the junction held 4 bases outside the gene matches. The CDR3 contains 15 residues. For the CDR3, the DNA is TGTGCCAGCAGTGAGGTAGCGGGAGTAACAGATACGCAGTATTTT. It specifies CASSEVAGVTDTQYF.

This clone showed up just once. The chain carries TRBV30 and TRBJ2-1, with D maybe TRBD1 (6 bases). This CDR3 contains 13 residues. Germline CDR1 reads GTSNPN; CDR2 reads SVGIG (reference sequence). With 7 bases removed from V and 4 bases from J, the gap between germline ends came to 14 bases. The CDR3 DNA follows: TGTGCCTCTGCAGGGGTTTGTTACAATGAGCAGTTCTTC. Encoded protein: CASAGVCYNEQFF.

This chain uses TRBV5-6 with TRBJ2-7; D may be TRBD2 (5 bases). V lost 0 bases, J lost 6 bases, and 7 bases lay in between. The CDR3 is made up of 12 amino acids. Germline V CDR1 and CDR2: SGHDT, YYEEEE. For the CDR3, the DNA is TGTGCCAGCAGCTTGGCGAGGGCCGAGCAGTACTTC. The encoded protein is CASSLARAEQYF. Combining the CDR3 with reference TRBV5-6 and TRBJ2-7 gives the whole variable domain DAGVTQSPTHLIKTRGQQVTLRCSPKSGHDTVSWYQQALGQGPQFIFQYYEEEERQRGNFPDRFSGHQFPNYSSELNVNALLLGDSALYLCASSLARAEQYFGPGTRLTVT.

The chain couples TRBV7-2 to TRBJ2-5; TRBD2 matches at 7 bases. Germline CDR1 is SGHTA and CDR2 is FQGNSA. The CDR3 has 14 amino acids. V lost 0 bases and J lost 2; bases outside the gene matches: 0. CDR3 sequence: CASSLAGGQETQYF. The CDR3, as DNA: TGTGCCAGCAGCTTAGCCGGGGGGCAAGAGACCCAGTACTTC.

The chain uses TRBV29-1 and TRBJ1-1, with TRBD1 matching over 8 bases. CDR3 length equals 12 residues. CDR1 is SQVTM and CDR2 is ANQGSEA in the germline V gene. J was trimmed by 4 bases and V by 7 bases; bases with no gene match: 5. DNA for the CDR3: TGCAGCGCTCGGACAGGGACCACTGAAGCTTTCTTT. Amino acid sequence: CSARTGTTEAFF.

The V and J genes are TRBV5-1 and TRBJ1-1; D gene uncertain. Trimming shortened V by 4 bases and J by 4 bases, and 11 bases separated the two germline ends. This CDR3 comprises 13 residues. The V gene's germline CDR1 is SGHRS and CDR2 YFSETQ. Here the CDR3 DNA reads TGCGCCAGCAGCGGTAGCCTGGGCACTGAAGCTTTCTTT. Its protein is CASSGSLGTEAFF.

This sequence joins TRBV6-1 and TRBJ2-5; tentative D call: TRBD2 (5 bases). The V gene lost 4 bases and the J gene lost 5 bases, with 11 bases spanning the gap. The V gene's germline CDR1 is MNHNS and CDR2 SASEGT. The CDR3 extends over 13 amino acids. CDR3 residues: CASSARGRETQYF. Written as DNA, the CDR3 is TGTGCCAGCAGTGCTAGAGGGCGGGAGACCCAGTACTTC.

V is TRBV6-4 and J is TRBJ2-2, with a tentative D call TRBD2 (5 bases). This CDR3 has 14 amino acids. The germline V gene encodes CDR1 MRHNA and CDR2 SNTAGT. V dropped 8 bases and J dropped 5 bases, with 15 bases sitting between them. CDR3 nucleotide sequence: TGTGCCAGCGGAGCGGAAGGAGAGACCGGGGAGCTGTTTTTT. Its protein product is CASGAEGETGELFF.

The V call is TRBV19, the J call TRBJ2-3, with 7 bases aligning to TRBD2. The V gene end was trimmed by 11 bases and the J gene end by 5 bases; junction bases not matched to a gene: 16. Germline lookup yields CDR1 LNHDA and CDR2 SQIVND (reference sequence). The CDR3 is 15 amino acids. The CDR3 coding sequence is TGTGCCTCAAGTACGTTGGCGGGAGTCATAGATACGCAGTATTTT. It is translated as CASSTLAGVIDTQYF.

The chain couples TRBV19 to TRBJ2-1; D is perhaps TRBD2 (5 bases). CDR3 length: 14 amino acids. The germline V gene encodes CDR1 LNHDA and CDR2 SQIVND (reference sequence). Trimming left V 9 bases short and J 4 bases short, with 16 bases between. The CDR3 nucleotides are TGTGCCAGCACGCCGGAGGCGGGTTACAATGAGCAGTTCTTC. Translating gives CASTPEAGYNEQFF.

The chain carries TRBV10-3 and TRBJ1-2; a weak D match, TRBD1 (6 bases). V gave up 4 bases and J gave up 7 bases, with 19 bases separating them. In germline, CDR1 is ENHRY, CDR2 SYGVKD. This CDR3 is built from 15 residues. CDR3 region: CAISASFDRLVGYTF. The CDR3 nucleotides are TGTGCCATCAGTGCCTCCTTCGACAGGCTGGTTGGCTACACCTTC.